This T cell receptor beta chain was obtained from a study of response to subunit inactivated influenza vaccine. This clonotype was observed a handful of times. With 4 bases removed from V and 2 bases from J, the gap between germline ends came to 18 bases. Germline V gives CDR1 DFQATT, CDR2 SNEGSKA (reference sequence). The CDR3 consists of 16 residues. One entry per CDR3 protein results from TCRdb running MiXCR on the RT-PCR reads. The table has hundreds of thousands of distinct CDR3 sequences, 13% seen once. The receptor comes from a man aged 50 to 60 who received an inactivated influenza vaccine. The chain joins TRBV20-1 to TRBJ2-1; D is possibly TRBD2 (5 bases). Sequenced material: PBMCs from blood, taken roughly 48 days after vaccination. CDR3 residues: CSATLASRRAYNEQFF. CDR3 coding DNA: TGCAGTGCTACCCTAGCTAGCCGACGAGCCTACAATGAGCAGTTCTTC.